A single sample is the source of the 29 T cell receptor beta chains below, sequenced in a study of T cell responses to AZD1222 COVID-19 vaccine. Using immunoSEQ multiplex PCR, the repertoire was profiled, and TCRdb retains in-frame clones only, with some absent. The sample records roughly 150,000 clones, nearly 95% being singletons. The sample in question was peripheral blood, obtained on day 0 of AZD1222 vaccination. The receptors were gathered from an adult in good health.

This chain joins TRBV28 and TRBJ1-6; the match to TRBD1 covers 8 bases. Trimming removed 2 bases from V and 13 bases from J; junction bases left unmatched: 7. Germline-derived CDR1 and CDR2 are MDHEN and SYDVKM. This CDR3 is 14 amino acids long. The CDR3 spells CASSLPGQDPPLHF. The DNA for the CDR3 is TGTGCCAGCAGTTTACCGGGACAGGACCCCCCCCTCCACTTT.

With regard to this clone: Other DNA sequences in the same sample also yield this CDR3. The chain joins TRBV19 to TRBJ1-2, with TRBD1 as a possible D gene (6 bases). The ends were cut back, 6 bases at V and 2 bases at J, with 13 bases in the middle. Germline V gene sequence: CDR1 LNHDA, CDR2 SQIVND (reference sequence). CDR3 size: 14 residues. CDR3 in DNA: TGTGCCAGTAGAAACAGGGTCGTCAACTATGGCTACACCTTC. It is translated as CASRNRVVNYGYTF.

This chain joins TRBV7-9 and TRBJ2-1; no definite D call. The germline V gene encodes CDR1 SEHNR and CDR2 FQNEAQ (reference sequence). Trimming removed 8 bases from V and 5 bases from J, with 10 bases in between. This CDR3 is built from 12 residues. The CDR3 region is CASQPGNNEQFF. In DNA form, the CDR3 reads TGTGCCAGCCAGCCGGGTAACAATGAGCAGTTCTTC.

The chain couples TRBV27 to TRBJ2-7; D perhaps matches TRBD1 (5 bases). This CDR3 comprises 15 residues. CDR1 MNHEY and CDR2 SMNVEV come from the germline V gene (reference sequence). With 2 bases removed from V and 0 bases from J, the gap between germline ends came to 11 bases. The CDR3 loop reads CASSLGHPSSYEQYF. In DNA form, the CDR3 reads TGTGCCAGCAGTTTAGGACACCCTAGCTCCTACGAGCAGTACTTC.

This chain joins TRBV5-1 and TRBJ2-1; D is perhaps TRBD2 (5 bases). The V gene lost 0 bases and the J gene lost 8 bases, with 12 bases spanning the gap. The CDR3 has 14 residues. The germline V gene encodes CDR1 SGHRS and CDR2 YFSETQ. The CDR3 nucleotides are TGCGCCAGCAGCTTGGCCAAAGTGGAGGATGAGCAGTTCTTC. Protein sequence: CASSLAKVEDEQFF.

The CDR3 loop reads CASSGRTGMDTEAFF. The CDR3 nucleotides read TGTGCCAGCAGCGGTAGGACAGGGATGGACACTGAAGCTTTCTTT. The chain joins TRBV2 to TRBJ1-1; TRBD1 matches at 8 bases. Per the germline V gene, CDR1 is SNHLY and CDR2 is FYNNEI. V trimming: 6 bases; J trimming: 3 bases; junction bases outside the gene matches: 9. The CDR3 has 15 amino acids.

V usage is TRBV5-8 and J usage is TRBJ2-1; D is uncertain. CDR1 and CDR2 from the germline V gene are SGHTS and YDEGEE. V was shortened by 5 bases and J by 0 bases, with 9 bases between the two germline ends. The CDR3 has 14 residues. CDR3 loop: CASRPSDSYNEQFF. CDR3 DNA: TGTGCCAGCAGACCGTCAGACTCCTACAATGAGCAGTTCTTC.

The rearrangement links TRBV27 to TRBJ1-1, with D possibly matching TRBD1 (5 bases). The ends were cut back, 4 bases at V and 5 bases at J, with 20 bases in the middle. The CDR3 spans 16 residues. CDR1 is MNHEY, CDR2 SMNVEV, per germline (reference sequence). In DNA form, the CDR3 reads TGTGCCAGCAGTTGGATAGGCGAGGGGAAAGGGACTGAAGCTTTCTTT. Its translation is CASSWIGEGKGTEAFF.

This chain joins TRBV7-8 and TRBJ1-2; D remains unclear. The length of the CDR3 is 15 residues. From germline, CDR1 is SGHVS and CDR2 FQNEAQ. Trimming left V 0 bases short and J 6 bases short, with 14 bases between. The CDR3 region is CASSLAFRKGDGYTF. The CDR3 nucleotides read TGTGCCAGCAGCTTAGCGTTTAGAAAGGGAGATGGCTACACCTTC.

This chain uses TRBV10-1 with TRBJ2-5; 7 bases align to TRBD1. Losses at the gene ends were 11 bases for V and 2 bases for J; bases not matched to a gene: 8. The CDR3 totals 13 residues. Looked up from germline, CDR1 is WNHNN and CDR2 is SYGVQD (reference sequence). DNA for the CDR3: TGCGCCGGATCGCCGGGACAGCAAGAGACCCAGTACTTC. Translated: CAGSPGQQETQYF.

This clone was counted a single time. J is TRBJ2-7 and V is TRBV10-2; TRBD2 matches 10 bases. V shed 5 bases and J 2 bases; nucleotides not matched to a gene: 6. Germline V gene lookup returns CDR1 WSHSY and CDR2 SAAADI. The CDR3 covers 15 residues. Written as DNA, the CDR3 is TGCGCCAGCAGTTTGACTAGCGGGCCTCCCTACGAGCAGTACTTC. This codes for CASSLTSGPPYEQYF.

In DNA form, the CDR3 reads TGCGCCAGCAGCTTGACACTTTCCTACGCCGGGGAGCTGTTTTTT. Its translation is CASSLTLSYAGELFF. V gene TRBV5-1 combines with J gene TRBJ2-2; D gene unclear. V was shortened by 1 base and J by 6 bases, with 13 bases between the two germline ends. This CDR3 comprises 15 residues. The V gene's germline CDR1 is SGHRS and CDR2 YFSETQ.

The V call is TRBV18, the J call TRBJ2-7, with TRBD1 matching 8 bases. Germline V gene data show CDR1 as KGHSH and CDR2 as LQKENI. This CDR3 region has 14 residues. With 3 bases clipped from V and 7 bases from J, the junction kept 8 bases outside the gene matches. CDR3 region: CASSPTGVPEEQYF. CDR3 in DNA: TGTGCCAGCTCACCGACAGGGGTCCCGGAAGAGCAGTACTTC.

V gene TRBV11-3 combines with J gene TRBJ2-3, with TRBD2 as a possible D gene (6 bases). The V and J ends lost 2 bases and 5 bases respectively, with 8 bases between them. The germline gives CDR1 SGHNT, CDR2 YENEEA. The CDR3 extends over 13 amino acids. The CDR3: CASSLLARDTQYF. The CDR3, as DNA: TGTGCCAGCAGCTTACTAGCGAGAGATACGCAGTATTTT.

The chain employs TRBV6-5 and TRBJ1-1; D call uncertain. This CDR3 comprises 14 residues. V was cut by 7 bases and J by 4 bases, with 16 bases left in between. Germline loops: CDR1 MNHEY, CDR2 SVGAGI. CDR3 in amino acids: CASTFPEGSTEAFF. The CDR3 nucleotides read TGTGCCAGCACCTTTCCTGAAGGGAGCACTGAAGCTTTCTTT.

The chain employs TRBV3-1 (or the pseudogene TRBV3-2) and TRBJ2-1; D perhaps matches TRBD2 (5 bases). The germline V gene encodes CDR1 LGHDT and CDR2 YNNKEL (reference sequence). The CDR3 has 15 residues. Trimming stripped 4 bases from V and 2 bases from J, with 12 bases between. As DNA, the CDR3 is TGTGCCAGCAGCCGGGAGAACCAGCCCTACAATGAGCAGTTCTTC. Its translation: CASSRENQPYNEQFF.

The J gene is TRBJ2-5, the V gene TRBV18; 10 positions match TRBD1. This CDR3 has 15 amino acids. Per germline, CDR1 KGHSH and CDR2 LQKENI. V lost 2 bases, J lost 5 bases, and 5 bases stayed unmatched. The DNA of the CDR3 is TGTGCCAGCTCACCAACTACGGGACAGGGGGAGACCCAGTACTTC. Translated: CASSPTTGQGETQYF.

J is TRBJ2-7 and V is TRBV18; 7 positions match TRBD2. The CDR3 is 15 residues long. Germline lookup yields CDR1 KGHSH and CDR2 LQKENI. Trimming cost V 6 bases and J 6 bases; bases outside gene matches: 14. CDR3 sequence reads: CASSLRGVKGSEQYF. CDR3 sequence (DNA): TGTGCCAGCTCCCTCCGGGGGGTTAAGGGTAGCGAGCAGTACTTC.

This clone has a handful of counts. The genes are TRBV9 and TRBJ2-7, with TRBD1 identical over 11 bases. Losses at the gene ends were 1 base for V and 5 bases for J; bases not matched to a gene: 2. Germline V gene data show CDR1 as SGDLS and CDR2 as YYNGEE. CDR3 size: 14 residues. The CDR3 protein is CASSVSDRGHEQYF. The CDR3 nucleotides read TGTGCCAGCAGCGTATCGGACAGGGGGCACGAGCAGTACTTC.

The chain couples TRBV2 to TRBJ1-2; a possible D gene is TRBD1 (5 bases). V lost 4 bases and J lost 4, with 13 bases in between. Germline loops: CDR1 SNHLY, CDR2 FYNNEI. This CDR3 is built from 14 residues. The CDR3, as DNA: TGTGCCAGCAGTGTGGTCAGGGACCCCTATGGCTACACCTTC. Encoded protein: CASSVVRDPYGYTF. Variable domain in full (rest from reference TRBV2 and TRBJ1-2): EPEVTQTPSHQVTQMGQEVILRCVPISNHLYFYWYRQILGQKVEFLVSFYNNEISEKSEIFDDQFSVERPDGSNFTLKIRSTKLEDSAMYFCASSVVRDPYGYTFGSGTRLTVV.

CDR3 DNA: TGCAGTGCTAGGTGGGCGGGTGAGCAGTACTTC. Translated, it gives CSARWAGEQYF. The rearrangement links TRBV20-1 to TRBJ2-7; D is perhaps TRBD2 (5 bases). CDR1 and CDR2 from the germline V gene are DFQATT and SNEGSKA (reference sequence). The V end lost 3 bases, the J end lost 7 bases, and 10 bases lay between the germline ends. The CDR3 is made up of 11 amino acids.

The rearrangement joins TRBV7-9 to TRBJ1-3; D remains ambiguous. Trimming shortened V by 10 bases and J by 7 bases, and 14 bases separated the two germline ends. CDR3 length equals 12 residues. CDR1 is SEHNR and CDR2 is FQNEAQ in the germline V gene (reference sequence). The CDR3 is CATPGYTNTIYF. CDR3 in DNA: TGTGCCACTCCCGGGTATACGAACACCATATATTTT.

In DNA form, the CDR3 reads TGTGCCAGCAGTTCGCTTCTGGGACAGGGAACTGGCTACACCTTC. It yields the protein CASSSLLGQGTGYTF. This sequence joins TRBV28 and TRBJ1-2, with 9 nucleotides matching TRBD1. Unmatched junction bases numbered 10, after V lost 4 bases and J lost 7 bases. The CDR3 totals 15 residues. In germline, CDR1 is MDHEN, CDR2 SYDVKM.

The chain couples TRBV28 to TRBJ2-3; D may correspond to TRBD1 or TRBD2 (5 bases each). Trimming pared 2 bases from V and 1 base from J, leaving 13 bases between. CDR1 is MDHEN and CDR2 is SYDVKM in the germline V gene. The CDR3 has 16 residues. In nucleotides, the CDR3 is TGTGCCAGCAGTTTAAATTGGGACGGGGGCACAGATACGCAGTATTTT. Its translation is CASSLNWDGGTDTQYF. The variable domain in full, completed from reference TRBV28 and TRBJ2-3, reads DVKVTQSSRYLVKRTGEKVFLECVQDMDHENMFWYRQDPGLGLRLIYFSYDVKMKEKGDIPEGYSVSREKKERFSLILESASTNQTSMYLCASSLNWDGGTDTQYFGPGTRLTVL.

The chain combines TRBV6-5 with TRBJ1-4, with unresolved D. V lost 2 bases and J lost 2, with 3 bases in between. This CDR3 comprises 13 residues. Per the germline V gene, CDR1 is MNHEY and CDR2 is SVGAGI. The CDR3 loop is CASSYRTNEKLFF. The CDR3 DNA follows: TGTGCCAGCAGTTACCGGACTAATGAAAAACTGTTTTTT.

This rearrangement joins TRBV24-1 to TRBJ1-6; TRBD1 aligns across 10 bases. This CDR3 is 19 amino acids long. V lost 0 bases to trimming and J lost 1 base; unmatched junction nucleotides: 5. Germline values: CDR1 KGHDR, CDR2 SFDVKD. The CDR3 protein is CATSDLRQGAHSYNSPLHF. CDR3 nucleotides: TGTGCCACCAGTGATTTGAGACAGGGGGCGCATTCCTATAATTCACCCCTCCACTTT.

This clone was recorded only once. V is TRBV20-1 and J is TRBJ2-7; 9 bases are a match to TRBD2. Germline-derived CDR1 and CDR2 are DFQATT and SNEGSKA (reference sequence). Unmatched junction bases numbered 6, after V lost 3 bases and J lost 6 bases. The CDR3 length is 13 residues. CDR3 DNA: TGCAGTGCTAGTCGGCCTAGCGGGACCGAGCAGTACTTC. It encodes CSASRPSGTEQYF.

The chain is built from TRBV19 and TRBJ2-1; D may be TRBD2 (5 bases). Germline V gene sequence: CDR1 LNHDA, CDR2 SQIVND (reference sequence). Trimming took 5 bases from V and 0 from J, leaving 11 bases between them. The CDR3 runs to 15 residues. The CDR3 spells CASSRTAGSYNEQFF. DNA of the CDR3: TGTGCCAGTAGTCGGACGGCGGGCTCCTACAATGAGCAGTTCTTC.

The V call is TRBV7-3, the J call TRBJ2-7; a possible D gene is TRBD1 (6 bases). The length of the CDR3 is 13 residues. Per the germline V gene, CDR1 is SGHTA and CDR2 is FQGTGA. V was pared by 5 bases and J by 3 bases, with 11 bases between. CDR3: CASSVGQNYEQYF. In nucleotides, the CDR3 is TGTGCCAGCAGCGTCGGACAGAACTACGAGCAGTACTTC.